One sample yielded the 23 T cell receptor beta chains listed below, sequenced in a study of technical replicates of blood from several donors (dated by TCRdb to about 2017). The library was obtained by the immunoSEQ multiplex PCR assay. In TCRdb, the immuneACCESS table is reduced to in-frame sequences with V and J assigned. These tables do not hold every clone; where another copy was compared, an unresolved V gene accounts for under half, and the others remain unexplained. The sample table contains tens of thousands of clones; only one count was recorded for roughly 89% of them. Approximately 0.36% of the sample belongs to the ten largest clones. Sample: T cells isolated from PBMCs. These receptors were obtained from a human donor in good health.

The CDR3 here is CASSYRGTNYGYTF. The CDR3 nucleotides are TGTGCCAGCAGTTACAGGGGAACTAACTATGGCTACACCTTC. This chain uses TRBV6-6 with TRBJ1-2; D might be TRBD1 (5 bases). Trimming cost V 2 bases and J 0 bases, with 7 bases left between them. CDR1 and CDR2 from the germline V gene are MNHNY and SVGAGI (reference sequence). The CDR3 consists of 14 residues.

The genes are TRBV28 and TRBJ2-3, with 7 bases lining up with TRBD1. The germline CDR1 and CDR2 sequences are MDHEN and SYDVKM. V was pared by 4 bases and J by 3 bases, with 4 bases of the junction left unmatched. The CDR3 contains 14 residues. The DNA for the CDR3 is TGTGCCAGCAGTTCGACAGGGTGGACAGATACGCAGTATTTT. It yields the protein CASSSTGWTDTQYF.

The CDR3 DNA is TGTGCCAGCAGTCCCGGGACTAGGGACCCTTCGGATACGCAGTATTTT. Translating gives CASSPGTRDPSDTQYF. The chain employs TRBV5-8 and TRBJ2-3; 8 bases map to TRBD2. Per the germline V gene, CDR1 is SGHTS and CDR2 is YDEGEE. V was clipped by 5 bases and J by 6 bases; unmatched bases: 14. The CDR3 is 16 residues long. The variable domain in full, completed from reference TRBV5-8 and TRBJ2-3, reads EAGVTQSPTHLIKTRGQQATLRCSPISGHTSVYWYQQALGLGLQFLLWYDEGEERNRGNFPPRFSGRQFPNYSSELNVNALELEDSALYLCASSPGTRDPSDTQYFGPGTRLTVL.

There are a few counts of this clone. The rearrangement uses TRBV7-2 and TRBJ2-7, with a tentative D call TRBD1 (5 bases). This CDR3 is 14 amino acids long. CDR1 is SGHTA, CDR2 FQGNSA, per germline. Trimming shortened V by 7 bases and J by 0 bases, and 13 bases separated the two germline ends. CDR3: CASTLKGNSYEQYF. CDR3 DNA: TGTGCCAGCACCCTAAAGGGGAACTCCTACGAGCAGTACTTC.

This chain uses TRBV5-1 with TRBJ2-5; D not resolved. V lost 1 base and J 3 bases, leaving 10 bases between the germline ends. The CDR3 covers 14 residues. The V gene's germline CDR1 is SGHRS and CDR2 YFSETQ. CDR3 protein: CASSLFTVEETQYF. In nucleotides, the CDR3 is TGCGCCAGCAGCTTGTTCACGGTTGAAGAGACCCAGTACTTC.

The chain couples TRBV6-1 to TRBJ1-2; D is possibly TRBD1 (5 bases). V was cut by 5 bases and J by 0 bases, with 10 bases left in between. The length of the CDR3 is 14 residues. Germline assignment: CDR1 MNHNS and CDR2 SASEGT. This CDR3 is CASSIDSTNYGYTF. The DNA of the CDR3 is TGTGCCAGCAGTATAGACAGCACTAACTATGGCTACACCTTC.

This chain joins TRBV4-1 and TRBJ2-7, with 7 bases fitting TRBD2. Germline trimming cut 1 base from V and 4 bases from J; bases unmatched to any gene: 4. Germline V gene data show CDR1 as MGHRA and CDR2 as YSYEKL. The CDR3 totals 14 residues. CDR3 in amino acids: CASSQGREIYEQYF. The CDR3 region has the DNA TGCGCCAGCAGCCAAGGGCGGGAGATTTACGAGCAGTACTTC.

The rearrangement joins TRBV19 to TRBJ1-5; 7 bases agree with TRBD1. The CDR3 covers 15 residues. V shed 4 bases and J 6 bases; nucleotides not matched to a gene: 9. In germline, CDR1 is LNHDA, CDR2 SQIVND (reference sequence). The CDR3 region has the DNA TGTGCCAGTAGTAGCCAAACAGGGGTGGGTCAGCCCCAGCATTTT. This encodes CASSSQTGVGQPQHF.

The chain's CDR3 is CASSFLETQYF. In DNA, the CDR3 is TGTGCCAGCAGCTTCTTGGAGACCCAGTACTTC. The V call is TRBV7-2, the J call TRBJ2-5; D not resolved. V gave up 3 bases and J gave up 5 bases, with 4 bases separating them. The CDR3 length is 11 residues. CDR1 and CDR2 (germline): SGHTA, FQGNSA.

This chain links TRBV19 with TRBJ2-5; D gene uncertain. From germline, CDR1 is LNHDA and CDR2 SQIVND (reference sequence). This CDR3 region has 10 residues. V was clipped by 10 bases and J by 5 bases, with 8 bases between them. CDR3 amino acids: CATLGETQYF. Written as DNA, the CDR3 is TGTGCCACCCTCGGGGAGACCCAGTACTTC.

The CDR3 loop reads CASSLEGEGGTEAFF. The CDR3 DNA is TGTGCCAGCAGCTTAGAGGGGGAGGGAGGGACTGAAGCTTTCTTT. V and J are TRBV13 and TRBJ1-1; perhaps TRBD1 as D (6 bases). The ends were cut back, 1 base at V and 5 bases at J, with 14 bases in the middle. Germline V lookup: CDR1 PRHDT, CDR2 FYEKMQ (reference sequence). CDR3 length equals 15 residues.

This CDR3 is CASSYPGGDFGYEQYF. The CDR3 nucleotides read TGTGCCAGCAGTTACCCAGGAGGGGATTTCGGCTACGAGCAGTACTTC. The rearrangement links TRBV6-5 to TRBJ2-7, with D maybe TRBD2 (6 bases). The CDR3 length is 16 residues. The germline CDR1 and CDR2 sequences are MNHEY and SVGAGI. V dropped 2 bases and J dropped 3 bases, with 17 bases sitting between them.

V usage is TRBV27 and J usage is TRBJ2-2; 8 bases match TRBD1. Trimming at V came to 5 bases and at J to 4 bases, leaving 6 bases not matched to a gene. The germline V gene encodes CDR1 MNHEY and CDR2 SMNVEV (reference sequence). The CDR3 runs 15 residues. CDR3 protein: CASSPRQGTTGELFF. Here the CDR3 DNA reads TGTGCCAGCAGTCCGAGACAGGGGACCACCGGGGAGCTGTTTTTT.

The V call is TRBV2, the J call TRBJ2-3; 7 bases agree with TRBD1. Unmatched junction bases numbered 7, after V lost 6 bases and J lost 4 bases. The CDR3 covers 14 residues. From germline, CDR1 is SNHLY and CDR2 FYNNEI. CDR3 in amino acids: CASRETGWPDTQYF. The DNA of the CDR3 is TGTGCCAGCAGAGAGACAGGGTGGCCAGATACGCAGTATTTT.

The V and J genes are TRBV27 and TRBJ2-1; 9 bases line up with TRBD2. The CDR3 loop spans 16 amino acids. CDR1 is MNHEY, CDR2 SMNVEV, per germline (reference sequence). The V and J ends lost 6 bases and 10 bases, in that order; junction bases with no gene match: 16. Here the CDR3 reads CASSVVGGRAEVEQFF. The DNA for the CDR3 is TGTGCCAGCAGCGTTGTAGGCGGGAGGGCCGAGGTGGAGCAGTTCTTC.

The V and J genes are TRBV11-2 and TRBJ2-7; 7 positions agree with TRBD1. The CDR3 covers 14 residues. Trimming at V came to 1 base and at J to 6 bases, leaving 6 bases not matched to a gene. Per germline, CDR1 SGHAT and CDR2 FQNNGV. CDR3 in amino acids: CASSLVRGGFEQYF. CDR3 nucleotide sequence: TGTGCCAGCAGCTTAGTCAGAGGGGGCTTCGAGCAGTACTTC.

J is TRBJ2-2 and V is TRBV15; a possible D gene is TRBD1 (7 bases). With 5 bases removed from V and 6 bases from J, the gap between germline ends came to 13 bases. The CDR3 sequence is 14 residues long. Germline V gene data show CDR1 as LNHNV and CDR2 as YYDKDF (reference sequence). The CDR3, as DNA: TGTGCCACCAGCTCCAGGGGGGTGTCCGGGGAGCTGTTTTTT. Translated: CATSSRGVSGELFF.

In its sample, this clone was seen a few times. The chain joins TRBV7-9 to TRBJ1-1; possibly TRBD1 for D (6 bases). CDR1 and CDR2 (germline): SEHNR, FQNEAQ (reference sequence). The CDR3 contains 13 residues. V was clipped by 5 bases and J by 5 bases, with 12 bases between them. CDR3 region: CASSPDRSTEAFF. CDR3 bases: TGTGCCAGCAGCCCCGACAGGAGTACTGAAGCTTTCTTT.

This chain uses TRBV2 with TRBJ2-1; D is unresolved. V shed 6 bases and J shed 0 bases, with 12 bases lying between them. This CDR3 comprises 15 residues. The V gene's germline CDR1 is SNHLY and CDR2 FYNNEI. The CDR3 DNA reads TGTGCCAGCAGCCCCGACTCGAGCTCCTACAATGAGCAGTTCTTC. This sequence encodes CASSPDSSSYNEQFF. Variable domain in full (rest from reference TRBV2 and TRBJ2-1): EPEVTQTPSHQVTQMGQEVILRCVPISNHLYFYWYRQILGQKVEFLVSFYNNEISEKSEIFDDQFSVERPDGSNFTLKIRSTKLEDSAMYFCASSPDSSSYNEQFFGPGTRLTVL.

The rearrangement links TRBV28 to TRBJ1-4; D not certain. Germline CDR1 and CDR2: MDHEN and SYDVKM. V lost 4 bases to trimming and J lost 0 bases, with 6 bases between them. The CDR3 covers 14 residues. The CDR3 DNA is TGTGCCAGCAGTTCTCTTGCAACTAATGAAAAACTGTTTTTT. This translates into CASSSLATNEKLFF.

This chain uses TRBV11-3 with TRBJ2-1; D gene ambiguous. The V end lost 1 base, the J end lost 7 bases, and 8 bases lay between the germline ends. Germline assignment: CDR1 SGHNT and CDR2 YENEEA. CDR3 length: 13 residues. The CDR3 region is CASSLVMLNEQFF. For the CDR3, the DNA is TGTGCCAGCAGCTTAGTTATGTTAAATGAGCAGTTCTTC. The complete variable domain, with remaining parts taken from reference TRBV11-3 and TRBJ2-1, reads EAGVVQSPRYKIIEKKQPVAFWCNPISGHNTLYWYLQNLGQGPELLIRYENEEAVDDSQLPKDRFSAERLKGVDSTLKIQPAELGDSAVYLCASSLVMLNEQFFGPGTRLTVL.

This CDR3 is CASSVAGKYGQPQHF. The CDR3 region has the DNA TGTGCCAGCAGCGTTGCAGGGAAATATGGTCAGCCCCAGCATTTT. The chain combines TRBV9 with TRBJ1-5, with D possibly being TRBD1 (5 bases). Trimming removed 2 bases from V and 6 bases from J, with 15 bases in between. CDR1 is SGDLS, CDR2 YYNGEE, per germline. This CDR3 contains 15 residues.

CDR3 in DNA: TGTGCCAGCAGCTTAGATCTTTACGAGCAGTACTTC. Translation: CASSLDLYEQYF. The J gene is TRBJ2-7, the V gene TRBV11-2; no firm D call. The CDR3 sequence is 12 residues long. CDR1 is SGHAT and CDR2 is FQNNGV in the germline V gene. Trimming removed 0 bases at V and 4 bases at J, with 4 bases between.